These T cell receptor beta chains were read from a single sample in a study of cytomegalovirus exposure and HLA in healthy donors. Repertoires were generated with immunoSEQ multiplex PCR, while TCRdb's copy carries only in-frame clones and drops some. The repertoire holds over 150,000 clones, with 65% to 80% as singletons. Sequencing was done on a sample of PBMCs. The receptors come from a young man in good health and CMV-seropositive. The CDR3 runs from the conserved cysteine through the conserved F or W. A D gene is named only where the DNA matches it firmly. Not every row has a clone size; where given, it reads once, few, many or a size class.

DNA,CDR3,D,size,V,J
TGTGCCATCAGACACAAGAACACCGGGGAGCTGTTTTTT,CAIRHKNTGELFF,NA,NA,TRBV10-3,TRBJ2-2
TGTGCCAGCAGTAGCGGGGGATACAGCACAGATACGCAGTATTTT,CASSSGGYSTDTQYF,TRBD2,NA,TRBV27,TRBJ2-3
TGTGCCATCCTTAGGAGGCTGAACACTGAAGCTTTCTTT,CAILRRLNTEAFF,NA,NA,TRBV6-1,TRBJ1-1
TGTGCCAGCAGCTTAAGGGCCAGCGGGAGTCAAGAGACCCAGTACTTC,CASSLRASGSQETQYF,TRBD2,few,TRBV7-9,TRBJ2-5
TGTGCCAGCAGTGAGAGGAATAGCAATCAGCCCCAGCATTTT,CASSERNSNQPQHF,NA,NA,TRBV2,TRBJ1-5
TGTGCCAGCAGCCTAACAGGCCCGGGGACCGGGGAGCTGTTTTTT,CASSLTGPGTGELFF,NA,NA,TRBV7-3,TRBJ2-2
TGTGCCAGCAGTTTATGGGCAGGGATAGGGGCAGATACGCAGTATTTT,CASSLWAGIGADTQYF,NA,NA,TRBV27,TRBJ2-3
TGTGCCAGCAGTCCCCACAGGGGTAGGTTGTCACCCCTCCACTTT,CASSPHRGRLSPLHF,TRBD1,NA,TRBV27,TRBJ1-6
TGTGCCAGTACAGACAGGGACAATCAGCCCCAGCATTTT,CASTDRDNQPQHF,TRBD1,NA,TRBV19,TRBJ1-5
TGTGCCAGCTCACCACCGGCTGGACAGGGGAAAGGGGCAAAAAGGGGCACAGATACGCAGTATTTT,CASSPPAGQGKGAKRGTDTQYF,TRBD1,few,TRBV18,TRBJ2-3
TGTGCCAGCAGCTTATCAGGGCCCAATGAGCAGTTCTTC,CASSLSGPNEQFF,NA,NA,TRBV7-6,TRBJ2-1
TGTGCCTGGAGGGGCGGGGCAGGCACCGGGGAGCTGTTTTTT,CAWRGGAGTGELFF,NA,NA,TRBV30,TRBJ2-2
TGTGCCAGTAGACAGCTTTATAGCAATCAGCCCCAGCATTTT,CASRQLYSNQPQHF,NA,NA,TRBV19,TRBJ1-5
TGTGCCAGCAGCCTACGGGAGGGGGTTGACTATGGCTACACCTTC,CASSLREGVDYGYTF,NA,NA,TRBV7-2,TRBJ1-2
TGTGCCACCAGCAGAGATCGACGACAAAACACTGAAGCTTTCTTT,CATSRDRRQNTEAFF,NA,NA,TRBV15,TRBJ1-1
TGTGCCAGCAGCTTAGGAGCTCGGGAGACCCAGTACTTC,CASSLGARETQYF,NA,NA,TRBV7-9,TRBJ2-5
TGCGCCAGCAGCTCAATAGCGGGAGCCTACGAGCAGTACTTC,CASSSIAGAYEQYF,TRBD2,NA,TRBV4-1,TRBJ2-7
TGCAGTGCCGAGATTCGGGATACGCAGTATTTT,CSAEIRDTQYF,NA,NA,TRBV20-1,TRBJ2-3
TGTGCCAGCGACCAGGGCGAGCGGTTCTTC,CASDQGERFF,NA,NA,TRBV2,TRBJ2-1
TGTGCCAGCAGCGTGGGTCAGGGGGCGGGCTACGAGCAGTACTTC,CASSVGQGAGYEQYF,TRBD1,NA,TRBV9,TRBJ2-7